The 20 T cell receptor beta chains below come from one sample, sequenced in a study of shared clonotypes between healthy human individuals. Libraries were prepared by immunoSEQ multiplex PCR; TCRdb keeps only in-frame clonotypes and omits some of them. The repertoire has around 2.5 million clones, roughly 93% of them found once; the top ten carry 0.36%. The sequencing sample was made of naive CD4+ T cells from PBMCs. The sample's subset: CD45RA+ positively selected. These receptors all come from a man aged 18 to 29 in good health. Some clones in this sample may be carry-over from other donors' samples.

The chain combines TRBV27 with TRBJ1-5; D might be TRBD1 (6 bases). The CDR3 spans 13 residues. Germline V gene data show CDR1 as MNHEY and CDR2 as SMNVEV (reference sequence). V lost 2 bases and J lost 9, with 11 bases in between. CDR3 region: CASSLGGAGPQHF. DNA for the CDR3: TGTGCCAGCAGTTTAGGGGGGGCTGGGCCCCAGCATTTT.

The chain recombines TRBV7-2 with TRBJ2-5; D uncertain. The CDR3 totals 12 residues. Deletions cut 8 bases from V and 1 base from J, with 8 bases between. In germline, CDR1 is SGHTA, CDR2 FQGNSA. This chain's CDR3 is CASQLSQETQYF. The CDR3 DNA sequence: TGTGCCAGCCAGCTCTCCCAAGAGACCCAGTACTTC.

V gene TRBV6-1 combines with J gene TRBJ2-1; TRBD2 matches 12 bases. The CDR3 spans 15 residues. V gave up 5 bases and J gave up 8 bases; unmatched junction bases: 7. Germline V gene data show CDR1 as MNHNS and CDR2 as SASEGT. CDR3 sequence: CASSFGLAGNDEQFF. The CDR3, as DNA: TGTGCCAGCAGTTTCGGACTAGCGGGAAACGATGAGCAGTTCTTC.

V is TRBV5-8 and J is TRBJ1-5; D gene uncertain. The CDR3 consists of 12 residues. From germline, CDR1 is SGHTS and CDR2 YDEGEE. Trimming removed 3 bases from V and 3 bases from J, with 4 bases in between. The CDR3 reads CASSSYNQPQHF. DNA for the CDR3: TGTGCCAGCAGCTCCTACAATCAGCCCCAGCATTTT.

The chain has TRBV11-1 and TRBJ2-1; 12 nucleotides align to TRBD2. V was pared by 3 bases and J by 0 bases, with 9 bases of the junction left unmatched. The CDR3 contains 19 residues. Germline V lookup: CDR1 SGHAT, CDR2 FQDESV (reference sequence). The DNA for the CDR3 is TGTGCCAGCAGCTTCCCCGGGACTAGCGGGTCGAGCTCCTACAATGAGCAGTTCTTC. This codes for CASSFPGTSGSSSYNEQFF.

This clone was recorded only once. The chain joins TRBV7-9 to TRBJ2-1, with D tentatively TRBD2 (6 bases). The germline V and J ends were trimmed by 1 base and 6 bases, with 10 bases remaining between them. Germline-derived CDR1 and CDR2 are SEHNR and FQNEAQ (reference sequence). The CDR3 contains 14 residues. CDR3 protein: CASSLVPGLNEQFF. The CDR3 region has the DNA TGTGCCAGCAGCTTAGTTCCGGGACTCAATGAGCAGTTCTTC.

The rearrangement joins TRBV19 to TRBJ1-2; 7 nucleotides agree with TRBD1. Germline CDR1 and CDR2: LNHDA and SQIVND (reference sequence). Trimming cost V 5 bases and J 4 bases; bases outside gene matches: 10. The CDR3 sequence is 15 residues long. Written as DNA, the CDR3 is TGTGCCAGTAGTCTAATAAGACAGGGCTCCTATGGCTACACCTTC. Its translation: CASSLIRQGSYGYTF.

This chain links TRBV6-5 with TRBJ2-7; D is perhaps TRBD1 (5 bases). Trimming stripped 10 bases from V and 3 bases from J, with 10 bases between. The germline CDR1 and CDR2 sequences are MNHEY and SVGAGI. The CDR3 totals 11 residues. The CDR3, as DNA: TGTGCCACGGAAAGGGGCTACGAGCAGTACTTC. Amino acids: CATERGYEQYF.

The chain couples TRBV10-3 to TRBJ2-7; the D gene is possibly TRBD2 (5 bases). Deletions cut 7 bases from V and 9 bases from J, with 25 bases between. CDR1 ENHRY and CDR2 SYGVKD come from the germline V gene. The CDR3 is 15 residues long. Here the CDR3 reads CAITRRAWPFFGQYF. The DNA for the CDR3 is TGTGCCATCACGCGGCGGGCGTGGCCTTTTTTTGGGCAGTACTTC.

This rearrangement joins TRBV13 to TRBJ2-3, with D possibly matching TRBD2 (6 bases). The V gene lost 4 bases and the J gene lost 1 base, with 6 bases spanning the gap. Germline CDR1 PRHDT, CDR2 FYEKMQ (reference sequence). The CDR3 has 13 residues. As DNA, the CDR3 is TGTGCCAGCAGCTCTAGCGGCACAGATACGCAGTATTTT. Protein sequence: CASSSSGTDTQYF.

The CDR3 DNA sequence: TGTGCCAGCAGAACAGGGGAAGGCTACACCTTC. It codes for CASRTGEGYTF. This chain uses TRBV6-6 with TRBJ1-2; TRBD1 aligns across 7 bases. Germline CDR1 MNHNY, CDR2 SVGAGI (reference sequence). V gave up 6 bases and J gave up 8 bases; unmatched junction bases: 3. This CDR3 contains 11 residues.

This chain connects TRBV4-2 to TRBJ2-5; TRBD2 matches 13 bases. Germline trimming cut 3 bases from V and 1 base from J; bases unmatched to any gene: 14. In germline, CDR1 is LGHNA, CDR2 YNFKEQ. The CDR3 covers 20 residues. For the CDR3, the DNA is TGTGCCAGCAGCCAGGCGAGGGGTACTAGCGGGAGGGGCAGCCAAGAGACCCAGTACTTC. Translation: CASSQARGTSGRGSQETQYF.

The chain carries TRBV5-1 and TRBJ2-1; TRBD2 matches at 7 bases. J lost 1 base, V lost 4 bases, and 5 bases had no gene match. Germline CDR1 and CDR2: SGHRS and YFSETQ. This CDR3 contains 15 residues. CDR3 bases: TGCGCCAGCAGCCCGCTAGCGGAGTCCTACAATGAGCAGTTCTTC. This translates into CASSPLAESYNEQFF.

The chain employs TRBV2 and TRBJ1-1, with D perhaps TRBD1 (5 bases). Germline-derived CDR1 and CDR2 are SNHLY and FYNNEI. Trimming removed 8 bases at V and 3 bases at J, with 10 bases between. CDR3 length: 12 residues. This CDR3 is CASGGGDTEAFF. The CDR3 region has the DNA TGTGCCAGCGGGGGAGGGGACACTGAAGCTTTCTTT.

The rearrangement joins TRBV5-1 to TRBJ2-7; D ambiguous. CDR3 length equals 14 residues. Germline CDR1 reads SGHRS; CDR2 reads YFSETQ. V was cut by 2 bases and J by 3 bases, with 12 bases left in between. The CDR3 DNA follows: TGCGCCAGCAGCTTCACTGGCGGATACTACGAGCAGTACTTC. Translation gives CASSFTGGYYEQYF.

About this clone: Additional DNA sequences in this sample encode the identical CDR3. The chain has TRBV6-5 and TRBJ2-7; D uncertain. The V gene lost 4 bases and the J gene lost 1 base, with 5 bases spanning the gap. The CDR3 runs 12 residues. Per the germline V gene, CDR1 is MNHEY and CDR2 is SVGAGI. CDR3 nucleotide sequence: TGTGCCAGCAGTTCGCAGTCCTACGAGCAGTACTTC. It yields the protein CASSSQSYEQYF.

The genes are TRBV11-2 and TRBJ2-5; TRBD2 matches 10 bases. CDR1 is SGHAT, CDR2 FQNNGV, per germline. The length of the CDR3 is 15 residues. The trim removed 7 bases at V and 4 bases at J, leaving 9 bases unmatched. CDR3 protein: CASKSSGGNTETQYF. CDR3 nucleotide sequence: TGTGCCAGCAAGTCTAGCGGGGGAAACACAGAGACCCAGTACTTC.

V gene TRBV7-2 combines with J gene TRBJ1-4; D call uncertain. V shed 5 bases and J shed 7 bases, with 17 bases lying between them. CDR1 and CDR2 (germline): SGHTA, FQGNSA. This CDR3 spans 15 amino acids. CDR3 sequence reads: CASSPSRSLSEKLFF. The DNA of the CDR3 is TGTGCCAGCAGCCCCTCGCGCAGCCTCTCTGAAAAACTGTTTTTT.

As to this clone: This specimen includes other DNA sequences encoding the same CDR3. The chain couples TRBV28 to TRBJ2-3; D is undetermined. V dropped 5 bases and J dropped 4 bases, with 7 bases sitting between them. Germline CDR1 and CDR2: MDHEN and SYDVKM. CDR3 length equals 12 residues. The CDR3 loop reads CASSLTADTQYF. Written as DNA, the CDR3 is TGTGCCAGCAGTCTGACCGCAGATACGCAGTATTTT.

The V gene is TRBV28, the J gene TRBJ2-7, with D uncertain. V was cut by 5 bases and J by 6 bases, with 23 bases left in between. The CDR3 consists of 16 residues. Germline loops: CDR1 MDHEN, CDR2 SYDVKM. The CDR3 coding sequence is TGTGCCAGCAGTCCTATGGGTTTCATTAGTTTTCCCGAGCAGTACTTC. This codes for CASSPMGFISFPEQYF.